This TCR beta chain was found in a study of cytomegalovirus exposure and HLA in healthy donors. Regarding the study as a whole: Follow-up analysis seemed to connect common viral pathogens with several of the most significant clusters identified. It was reported in a later analysis that an Asian-associated ancestry cluster showed fewer N-insertions than the approximately 670-donor mean.

As concerns this clone: Its antigen is undetermined.

The PCR used 60 Vbeta and 13 Jbeta primers. Generated by immunoSEQ multiplex PCR, the TCRdb table keeps only in-frame clones and is missing some. The table for this sample gives over 100,000 clones. The germline V gene has CDR1 MNHEY and CDR2 SVGAGI. The CDR3 runs to 15 residues. V lost 3 bases, J lost 5 bases, and 8 bases stayed unmatched. The material sequenced was PBMCs. The chain links TRBV6-5 to TRBJ1-2; 8 bases are shared with TRBD1. This sequence was found in a young man in good health and CMV-seronegative. In DNA, the CDR3 is TGTGCCAGCAGTTATCCCGACAGGGGCGTGTATGGCTACACCTTC. Translating gives CASSYPDRGVYGYTF.